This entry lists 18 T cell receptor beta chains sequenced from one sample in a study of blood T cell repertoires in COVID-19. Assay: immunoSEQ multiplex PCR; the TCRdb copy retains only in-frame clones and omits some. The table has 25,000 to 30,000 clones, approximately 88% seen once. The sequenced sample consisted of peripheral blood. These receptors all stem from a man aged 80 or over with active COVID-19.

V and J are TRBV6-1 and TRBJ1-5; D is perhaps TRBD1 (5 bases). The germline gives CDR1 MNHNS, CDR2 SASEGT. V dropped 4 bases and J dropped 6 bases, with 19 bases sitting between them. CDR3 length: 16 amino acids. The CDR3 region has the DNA TGTGCCAGCAGTGCCTCTCCGGCGGGGGGAGGTCAGCCCCAGCATTTT. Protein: CASSASPAGGGQPQHF.

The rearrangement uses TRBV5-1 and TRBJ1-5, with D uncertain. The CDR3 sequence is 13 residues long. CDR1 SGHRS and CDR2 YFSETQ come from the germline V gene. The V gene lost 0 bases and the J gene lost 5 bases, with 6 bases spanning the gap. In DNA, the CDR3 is TGCGCCAGCAGCTTGGGTCCAGATCAGCCCCAGCATTTT. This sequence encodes CASSLGPDQPQHF.

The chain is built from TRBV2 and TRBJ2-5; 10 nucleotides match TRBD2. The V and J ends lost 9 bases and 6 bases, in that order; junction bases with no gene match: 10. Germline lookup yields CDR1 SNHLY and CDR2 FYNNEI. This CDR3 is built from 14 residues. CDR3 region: CARGAGGVGQTQYF. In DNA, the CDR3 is TGTGCCAGGGGAGCGGGGGGGGTTGGTCAGACCCAGTACTTC.

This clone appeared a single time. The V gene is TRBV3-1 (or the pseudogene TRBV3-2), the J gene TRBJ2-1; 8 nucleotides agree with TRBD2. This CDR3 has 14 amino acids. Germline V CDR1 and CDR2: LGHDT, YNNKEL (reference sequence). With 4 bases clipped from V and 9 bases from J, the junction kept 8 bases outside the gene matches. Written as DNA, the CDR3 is TGTGCCAGCAGCCGTGGGGGGGCGGGAGGTGAGCAGTTCTTC. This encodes CASSRGGAGGEQFF.

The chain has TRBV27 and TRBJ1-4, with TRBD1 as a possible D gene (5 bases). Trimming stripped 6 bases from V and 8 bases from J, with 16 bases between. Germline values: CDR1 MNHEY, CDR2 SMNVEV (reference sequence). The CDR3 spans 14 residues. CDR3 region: CASSQGVQREKLFF. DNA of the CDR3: TGTGCCAGCAGCCAGGGCGTCCAAAGAGAAAAACTGTTTTTT. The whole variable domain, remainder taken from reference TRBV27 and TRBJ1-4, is EAQVTQNPRYLITVTGKKLTVTCSQNMNHEYMSWYRQDPGLGLRQIYYSMNVEVTDKGDVPEGYKVSRKEKRNFPLILESPSPNQTSLYFCASSQGVQREKLFFGSGTQLSVL.

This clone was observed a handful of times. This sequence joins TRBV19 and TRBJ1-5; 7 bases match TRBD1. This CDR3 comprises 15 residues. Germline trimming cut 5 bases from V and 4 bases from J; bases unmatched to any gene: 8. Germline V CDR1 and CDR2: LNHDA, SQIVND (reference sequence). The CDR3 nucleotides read TGTGCCAGTAGTGGATCCGGGACAGAGAATCAGCCCCAGCATTTT. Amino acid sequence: CASSGSGTENQPQHF.

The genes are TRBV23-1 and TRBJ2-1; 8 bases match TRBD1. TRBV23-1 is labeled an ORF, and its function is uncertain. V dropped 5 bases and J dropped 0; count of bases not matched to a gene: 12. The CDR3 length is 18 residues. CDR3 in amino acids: CASSSWDRRISSYNEQFF. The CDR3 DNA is TGCGCCAGCAGTTCCTGGGACAGGCGAATTAGCTCCTACAATGAGCAGTTCTTC.

The CDR3 here is CASHRGRETQYF. DNA of the CDR3: TGTGCCAGCCACAGGGGTCGAGAGACCCAGTACTTC. J is TRBJ2-5 and V is TRBV11-2; TRBD1 agrees at 7 bases. The CDR3 is made up of 12 amino acids. The germline V gene has CDR1 SGHAT and CDR2 FQNNGV. V was clipped by 8 bases and J by 4 bases; unmatched bases: 4.

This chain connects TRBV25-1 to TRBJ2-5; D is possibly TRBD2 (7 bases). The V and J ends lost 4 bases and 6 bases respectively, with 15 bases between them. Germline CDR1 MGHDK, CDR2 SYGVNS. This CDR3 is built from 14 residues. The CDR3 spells CASSAPGGRKTQYF. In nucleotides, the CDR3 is TGTGCCAGCAGTGCCCCGGGGGGCAGGAAGACCCAGTACTTC.

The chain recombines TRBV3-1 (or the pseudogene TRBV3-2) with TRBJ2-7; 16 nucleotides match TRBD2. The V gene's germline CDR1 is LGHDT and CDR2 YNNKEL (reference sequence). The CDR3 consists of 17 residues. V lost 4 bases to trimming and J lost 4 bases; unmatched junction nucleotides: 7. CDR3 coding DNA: TGTGCCAGCAGCCTGAGCGGGACTAGCGGGGGGGGTTACGAGCAGTACTTC. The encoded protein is CASSLSGTSGGGYEQYF.

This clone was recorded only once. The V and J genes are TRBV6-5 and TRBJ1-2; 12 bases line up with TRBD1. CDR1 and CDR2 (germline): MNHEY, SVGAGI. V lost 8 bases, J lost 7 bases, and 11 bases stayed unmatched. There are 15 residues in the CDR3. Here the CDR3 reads CASAGDRGPVGGYTF. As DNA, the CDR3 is TGTGCCAGCGCAGGGGACAGGGGGCCCGTGGGTGGCTACACCTTC.

CDR3 sequence (DNA): TGTGCCAGTAGTATAGACCACAGTGGGGTAGGGGTGAAACTGTTTTTT. Amino acid sequence: CASSIDHSGVGVKLFF. The chain joins TRBV19 to TRBJ1-4, with D perhaps matching TRBD1 (5 bases). Trimming removed 0 bases at V and 11 bases at J, with 19 bases between. CDR3 length: 16 amino acids. Germline CDR1 LNHDA, CDR2 SQIVND (reference sequence).

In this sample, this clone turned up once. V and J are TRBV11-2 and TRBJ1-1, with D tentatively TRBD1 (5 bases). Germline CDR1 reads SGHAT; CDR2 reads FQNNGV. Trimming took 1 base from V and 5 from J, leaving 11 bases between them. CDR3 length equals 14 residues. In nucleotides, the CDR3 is TGTGCCAGCAGCTTAGTAACAGGAAGGACTGAAGCTTTCTTT. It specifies CASSLVTGRTEAFF.

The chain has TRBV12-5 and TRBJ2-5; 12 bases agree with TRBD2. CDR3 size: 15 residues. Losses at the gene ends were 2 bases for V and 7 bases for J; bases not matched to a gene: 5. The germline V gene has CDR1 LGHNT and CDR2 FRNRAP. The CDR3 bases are TGTGCTAGTGGTTTGCTAGCGGGGGGGATCGGGACCCAGTACTTC. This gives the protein CASGLLAGGIGTQYF.

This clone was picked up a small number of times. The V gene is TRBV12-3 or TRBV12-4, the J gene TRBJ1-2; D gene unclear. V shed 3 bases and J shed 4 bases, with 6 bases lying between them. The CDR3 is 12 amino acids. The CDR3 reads CASSFFFYGYTF. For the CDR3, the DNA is TGTGCCAGCAGTTTCTTTTTCTATGGCTACACCTTC.

CDR3 region: CASSVSGGSRETQYF. The CDR3 DNA is TGCGCCAGCAGCGTTAGCGGGGGGTCCCGAGAGACCCAGTACTTC. V is TRBV5-1 and J is TRBJ2-5; TRBD2 aligns across 10 bases. Germline assignment: CDR1 SGHRS and CDR2 YFSETQ. V gave up 4 bases and J gave up 4 bases; unmatched junction bases: 7. This CDR3 is built from 15 residues.

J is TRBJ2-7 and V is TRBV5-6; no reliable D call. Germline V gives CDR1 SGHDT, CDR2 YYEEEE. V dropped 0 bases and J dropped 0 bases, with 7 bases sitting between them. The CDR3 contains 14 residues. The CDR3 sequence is CASSLAERSYEQYF. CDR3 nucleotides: TGTGCCAGCAGCTTGGCGGAGCGCTCCTACGAGCAGTACTTC.

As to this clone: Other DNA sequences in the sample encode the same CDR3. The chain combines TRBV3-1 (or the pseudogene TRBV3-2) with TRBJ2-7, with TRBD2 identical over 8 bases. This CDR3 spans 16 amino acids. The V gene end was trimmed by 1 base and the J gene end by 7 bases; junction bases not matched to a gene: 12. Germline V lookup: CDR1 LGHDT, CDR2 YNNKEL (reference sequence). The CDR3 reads CASSQAAGGRGGEQYF. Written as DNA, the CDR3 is TGTGCCAGCAGCCAAGCTGCGGGGGGAAGAGGGGGGGAGCAGTACTTC.